Below, 14 T cell receptor beta chains from the same sample are listed, as sequenced in a study of CD8 T cells in Susac syndrome. RNA amounts of roughly 0.5 to 1 ug underwent reverse transcription with random hexamers. TCRdb used MiXCR to reprocess the immunoSEQ multiplex PCR reads, holding one entry per CDR3 protein. The sample lists about 240,000 distinct CDR3 sequences; 95% to 97% were seen once. Material: CD4+ T cells from PBMCs. These receptor sequences come from a human donor with Susac syndrome.

The chain links TRBV6-4 to TRBJ2-1, with D hard to call. V was shortened by 6 bases and J by 7 bases, with 7 bases between the two germline ends. Germline V gives CDR1 MRHNA, CDR2 SNTAGT. The CDR3 extends over 11 amino acids. The chain's CDR3 is CASSALNEQFF. The CDR3 nucleotides read TGTGCCAGCAGCGCCTTAAATGAGCAGTTCTTC.

This chain connects TRBV20-1 to TRBJ1-5; D remains unclear. This CDR3 region has 14 residues. Looked up from germline, CDR1 is DFQATT and CDR2 is SNEGSKA (reference sequence). The germline V and J ends were trimmed by 2 bases and 5 bases, with 13 bases remaining between them. The CDR3 nucleotides are TGCAGTGCTAGACCTTCGGACGGGTATCAGCCCCAGCATTTT. This translates into CSARPSDGYQPQHF.

The chain joins TRBV29-1 to TRBJ2-7; D unclear. Trimming pared 7 bases from V and 5 bases from J, leaving 12 bases between. Germline V gene sequence: CDR1 SQVTM, CDR2 ANQGSEA. The CDR3 consists of 11 residues. The CDR3 DNA follows: TGCAGCGCCATGCATTCGAACGAGCAGTACTTC. Residues: CSAMHSNEQYF.

This sequence joins TRBV30 and TRBJ2-3; TRBD2 matches 8 bases. The CDR3 contains 14 residues. Per germline, CDR1 GTSNPN and CDR2 SVGIG (reference sequence). The ends lost 1 base at V and 1 base at J; junction bases unmatched: 1. The CDR3 nucleotides are TGTGCCTGGAGTGGTAGCGGGGGCACAGATACGCAGTATTTT. Amino acids: CAWSGSGGTDTQYF.

The chain combines TRBV7-9 with TRBJ2-2; D tentatively fits TRBD1 or TRBD2 (5 bases each). CDR3 length: 16 amino acids. CDR1 SEHNR and CDR2 FQNEAQ come from the germline V gene (reference sequence). Trimming cost V 3 bases and J 6 bases, with 17 bases left between them. The CDR3: CASSFRGGHVAGELFF. The CDR3 DNA is TGTGCCAGCAGCTTTCGGGGCGGGCACGTCGCCGGGGAGCTGTTTTTT.

V and J are TRBV15 and TRBJ2-7; D remains ambiguous. Germline V gene lookup returns CDR1 LNHNV and CDR2 YYDKDF (reference sequence). Trimming took 1 base from V and 0 from J, leaving 10 bases between them. The CDR3 loop spans 15 amino acids. CDR3 loop: CATSRGTVSSYEQYF. The CDR3 nucleotides read TGTGCCACCAGCAGAGGGACGGTTAGCTCCTACGAGCAGTACTTC.

The chain couples TRBV11-2 to TRBJ2-3, with D tentatively TRBD1 (6 bases). This CDR3 spans 14 amino acids. Trimming removed 5 bases from V and 2 bases from J, with 11 bases in between. The germline gives CDR1 SGHAT, CDR2 FQNNGV. The CDR3 loop is CASSPRTVTDTQYF. The CDR3, as DNA: TGTGCCAGCAGCCCGAGGACAGTCACAGATACGCAGTATTTT.

This clonotype came up once. This chain connects TRBV12-3 or TRBV12-4 to TRBJ2-5; no clear D gene. V shed 4 bases and J shed 3 bases, with 18 bases lying between them. CDR3 length: 16 residues. The CDR3 spells CASSSTSRVSEETQYF. Here the CDR3 DNA reads TGTGCCAGCAGTTCTACGAGTCGTGTCTCGGAAGAGACCCAGTACTTC.

The chain recombines TRBV6-6 with TRBJ1-2; a possible D gene is TRBD1 (6 bases). This CDR3 is 15 amino acids long. Germline values: CDR1 MNHNY, CDR2 SVGAGI (reference sequence). Trimming took 6 bases from V and 12 from J, leaving 26 bases between them. CDR3 nucleotide sequence: TGTGCCAGCAGCCATACTGAGACAGGCTCTATGGCTAACACCTTC. It codes for CASSHTETGSMANTF.

This chain joins TRBV7-6 and TRBJ2-5, with D hard to call. This CDR3 spans 14 amino acids. From germline, CDR1 is SGHVS and CDR2 FNYEAQ. Trimming pared 5 bases from V and 5 bases from J, leaving 15 bases between. The CDR3: CASSPRPGRETQYF. The CDR3 coding sequence is TGTGCCAGCAGCCCACGCCCGGGTCGGGAGACCCAGTACTTC.

This chain links TRBV7-6 with TRBJ2-7, with D perhaps TRBD2 (6 bases). CDR3 length: 14 amino acids. Germline V gene sequence: CDR1 SGHVS, CDR2 FNYEAQ. Trimming cost V 5 bases and J 2 bases, with 13 bases left between them. The DNA for the CDR3 is TGTGCCAGCAGCACGAGCTGGAGGGCCTACGAGCAGTACTTC. This encodes CASSTSWRAYEQYF.

The chain joins TRBV25-1 to TRBJ2-5; 7 positions agree with TRBD1. Trimming at V came to 3 bases and at J to 5 bases, leaving 9 bases not matched to a gene. The germline gives CDR1 MGHDK, CDR2 SYGVNS. This CDR3 is built from 15 residues. CDR3 DNA sequence: TGTGCCAGCAGTGATCTCTTCGGGACAGCGGAGACCCAGTACTTC. It specifies CASSDLFGTAETQYF.

This clonotype was picked up one time. The rearrangement links TRBV12-3 or TRBV12-4 to TRBJ2-7, with 12 bases matching TRBD2. V lost 6 bases to trimming and J lost 6 bases; unmatched junction nucleotides: 6. The CDR3 runs 14 residues. CDR3 nucleotide sequence: TGTGCCAGCAGGGAGACTAGCGGGAGCGGCGAGCAGTACTTC. Residues: CASRETSGSGEQYF.

The chain links TRBV23-1 to TRBJ2-1; 8 bases are shared with TRBD1. TRBV23-1 has ORF status, its function being uncertain. The junction had 12 bases not matched to a gene; V was cut back by 6 bases and J by 2 bases. The CDR3 sequence is 17 residues long. The CDR3 DNA reads TGCGCCAGCAGCCAGACGCCGGACAGGGTGACCTACAATGAGCAGTTCTTC. It encodes CASSQTPDRVTYNEQFF.